The clone carrying this T cell receptor (beta chain) was picked up many times. The ends lost 0 bases at V and 9 bases at J; junction bases unmatched: 5. Germline V gene data show CDR1 as SGHDT and CDR2 as YYEEEE. CDR3 length equals 14 residues. Original data processing: Nucleated cell counts were estimated from reference gene primer amplification. TCRdb keeps only in-frame clones here, not all; method: immunoSEQ multiplex PCR. Clonal size and the V and J genes are those of that table, whereas D and trimming came from the DNA. The sample includes roughly 220,000 clones, approximately 80% of them seen just once. The data are from a study of blood T cell repertoires in COVID-19. For the study at large: Acute-phase and convalescent COVID-19 samples originated in the United States, Italy and Spain.

Which cohort a participant joined came from the clinical history participants gave. This sequence originates from a woman aged 40 to 49 with acute COVID-19. This chain connects TRBV5-6 to TRBJ2-7; 11 nucleotides agree with TRBD2. Sequenced sample: PBMCs or T cells enriched from blood (not recorded which). The CDR3 is CASSLASGGIGQYF. CDR3 coding DNA: TGTGCCAGCAGCTTGGCTAGCGGGGGGATTGGGCAGTACTTC.